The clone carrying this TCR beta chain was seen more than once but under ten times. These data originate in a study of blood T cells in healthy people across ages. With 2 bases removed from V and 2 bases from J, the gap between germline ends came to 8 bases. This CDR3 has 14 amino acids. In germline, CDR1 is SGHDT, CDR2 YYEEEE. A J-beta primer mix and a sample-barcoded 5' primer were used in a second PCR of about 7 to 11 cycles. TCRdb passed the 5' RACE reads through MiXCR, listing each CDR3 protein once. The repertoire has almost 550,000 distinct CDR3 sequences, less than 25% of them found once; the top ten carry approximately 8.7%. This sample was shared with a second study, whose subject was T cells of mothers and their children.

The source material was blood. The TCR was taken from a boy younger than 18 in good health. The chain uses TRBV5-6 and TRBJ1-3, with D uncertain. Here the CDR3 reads CASSFRSTGNTIYF. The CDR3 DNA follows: TGTGCCAGCAGCTTCCGGAGCACTGGAAACACCATATATTTT.